Following are 7 T cell receptor beta chains from one sample sequenced in a study of tissue T cells after allogeneic stem cell transplantation. Time point given: mouse harvest day 14 after allogeneic transplant. Each mouse received 10^7 T-cell-depleted marrow cells plus 10^6 splenic CD5+ T cells by tail vein. The method was immunoSEQ multiplex PCR; TCRdb's version includes in-frame clones alone and lacks a portion of them. The sample consists of about 8,800 clones, 36% of them appearing once. Sequenced: skin. The receptors originated from a female BALB/c mouse given C57BL/6 T cells with graft-versus-host disease after an allogeneic hematopoietic cell transplant.

In the case of this clone: Gene names are the mouse ones. Incomplete CDR3 DNA: TGTGCCAGCAGTCTAGCTGGAGCCTATGAACAGTAC. Protein sequence: CASSLAGAYEQY. The entire CDR3 protein reads CASSLAGAYEQYF. The chain links TRBV26 to TRBJ2-7; D not resolved. The read stops 1 residue short of the end of the CDR3; the missing end is completed from the germline J gene. From germline, CDR1 is KGHPV and CDR2 FQNQEV (reference sequence). The length of the CDR3 is 13 residues. Trimming took off 3 bases at V and 2 bases at J, with 8 bases between the two ends.

Comment on this clone: Gene and germline names: mouse. Read data end 1 residue before the CDR3 end; the end is taken from the germline J gene. This rearrangement joins TRBV12-2 to TRBJ1-3; 9 bases are shared with TRBD1. Per the germline V gene, CDR1 is SGHLS and CDR2 is HYDKME. The CDR3 sequence is 14 residues long. V lost 2 bases and J lost 2; bases outside the gene matches: 0. The CDR3 is CASSRDRAGNTLYF. The part of the CDR3 DNA that was read is TGTGCCAGCTCTCGGGACAGGGCTGGAAATACGCTCTAT.

This clone was picked up a small number of times. Germline and genes here are mouse. The read ends 1 residue shy of where the CDR3 ends; the end is completed using the germline J gene. The J gene is TRBJ2-7, the V gene TRBV26, with TRBD2 matching 8 bases. V lost 2 bases and J lost 0; bases outside the gene matches: 3. Per the germline V gene, CDR1 is KGHPV and CDR2 is FQNQEV (reference sequence). The CDR3 covers 15 residues. The DNA read from the CDR3 is TGTGCCAGCAGTCTGCTGGGGGGAAGCTCCTATGAACAGTAC. Amino acids: CASSLLGGSSYEQY. The whole CDR3 protein is CASSLLGGSSYEQYF. The full variable domain, its missing parts supplied by reference TRBV26 and TRBJ2-7, is NSKVIQTPRYLVKGQGQKAKMRCIPEKGHPVVFWYQQNKNNEFKFLINFQNQEVLQQIDMTEKRFSAECPSNSPCSLEIQSSEAGDSALYLCASSLLGGSSYEQYFGPGTRLTVL.

This clone has more than one count but fewer than ten. Gene names are the mouse ones. The read comes to an end 1 residue before the CDR3 does, leaving the germline J gene to fill in the end. The gene calls are TRBV26 and TRBJ1-1; D unresolved. CDR1 and CDR2 from the germline V gene are KGHPV and FQNQEV (reference sequence). CDR3 size: 12 residues. Trimming removed 4 bases from V and 2 bases from J, with 5 bases in between. Partial CDR3 DNA: TGTGCCAGCAGTCAACCTAACACAGAAGTCTTC. It codes for CASSQPNTEVF. The full CDR3 protein reads CASSQPNTEVFF.

This clone was seen only a few times. Mouse gene names and germline throughout. The read ends 1 residue early relative to the CDR3; the germline J gene fills the gap. This rearrangement joins TRBV26 to TRBJ1-6; TRBD1 matches 7 bases. TRBJ1-6 is an open reading frame, and its role is uncertain. From germline, CDR1 is KGHPV and CDR2 FQNQEV (reference sequence). This CDR3 has 15 amino acids. Trimming cost V 6 bases and J 3 bases; bases outside gene matches: 5. Here the CDR3 reads CASSPGTVYNSPLYF. The sequenced CDR3 bases are TGTGCCAGCAGCCCCGGGACAGTCTATAATTCGCCCCTCTAC.

As concerns this clone: Gene labels here are mouse ones. Read coverage stops 1 residue before the CDR3 terminus; the germline J gene supplies the remainder. This chain connects TRBV12-2 to TRBJ1-1, with unresolved D. This CDR3 spans 13 amino acids. Germline lookup yields CDR1 SGHLS and CDR2 HYDKME. V was pared by 0 bases and J by 0 bases, with 4 bases between. The chain's CDR3 is CASSLGTNTEVFF. Incomplete CDR3 DNA: TGTGCCAGCTCTCTCGGAACAAACACAGAAGTCTTC.

This clone was seen a handful of times. The gene names given are mouse names. The read gets to within 1 residue of the CDR3 end, and the germline J gene fills in the rest. The chain employs TRBV26 and TRBJ2-5, with a tentative D call TRBD2 (5 bases). CDR1 is KGHPV, CDR2 FQNQEV, per germline (reference sequence). V was clipped by 0 bases and J by 5 bases, with 9 bases between them. The CDR3 spans 14 residues. The CDR3 sequence is CASSLSLGRDTQYF. The part of the CDR3 DNA that was read is TGTGCCAGCAGTCTGTCTCTGGGCCGAGACACCCAGTAC.